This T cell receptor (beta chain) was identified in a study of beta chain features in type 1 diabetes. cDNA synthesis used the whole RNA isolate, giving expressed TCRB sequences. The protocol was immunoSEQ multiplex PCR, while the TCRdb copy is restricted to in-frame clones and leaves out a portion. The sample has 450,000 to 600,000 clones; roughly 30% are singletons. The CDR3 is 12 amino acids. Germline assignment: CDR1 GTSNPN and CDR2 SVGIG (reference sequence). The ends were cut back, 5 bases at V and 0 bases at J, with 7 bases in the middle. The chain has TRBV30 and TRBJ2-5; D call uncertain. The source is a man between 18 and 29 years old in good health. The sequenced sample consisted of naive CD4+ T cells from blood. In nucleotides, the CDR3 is TGTGCCTGGGGGCGAAACCAAGAGACCCAGTACTTC. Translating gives CAWGRNQETQYF.